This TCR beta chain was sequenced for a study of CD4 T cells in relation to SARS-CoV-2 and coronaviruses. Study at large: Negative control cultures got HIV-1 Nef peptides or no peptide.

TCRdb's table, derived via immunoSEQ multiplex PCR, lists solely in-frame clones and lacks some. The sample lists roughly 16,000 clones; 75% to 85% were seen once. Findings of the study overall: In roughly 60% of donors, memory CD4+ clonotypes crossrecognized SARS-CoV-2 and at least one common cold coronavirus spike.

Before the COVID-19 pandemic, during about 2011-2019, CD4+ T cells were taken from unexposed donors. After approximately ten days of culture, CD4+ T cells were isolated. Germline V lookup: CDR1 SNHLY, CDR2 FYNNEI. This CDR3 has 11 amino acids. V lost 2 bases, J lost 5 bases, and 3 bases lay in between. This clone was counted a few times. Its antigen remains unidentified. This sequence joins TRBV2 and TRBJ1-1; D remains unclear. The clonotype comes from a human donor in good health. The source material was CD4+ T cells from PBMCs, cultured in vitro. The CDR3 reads CASSEWTEAFF. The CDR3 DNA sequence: TGTGCCAGCAGTGAATGGACTGAAGCTTTCTTT.